The clone carrying this TCR beta chain appeared a single time. The antigen is not known. This entry is derived from a study of Ad26.COV2.S vaccination and SARS-CoV-2 variants. Findings and limits, study-wide: Comparable non-spike TCR breadth was observed in vaccine and placebo recipients.

Profiled with immunoSEQ multiplex PCR; TCRdb holds only in-frame clones, not every one. The data hold about half a million clones, with about nine tenths observed a single time. Described treatment: about 20 received Ad26.COV2.S at low or high dose, single or two shots; several received placebo; per-sample allocation not given. Day 63 following the first vaccine or placebo injection was when the samples were taken. The V gene's germline CDR1 is LGHNA and CDR2 YSLEER. Trimming removed 4 bases from V and 2 bases from J, with 8 bases in between. The length of the CDR3 is 13 residues. The sequence was obtained from a person between 18 and 60 years old who received the Ad26.COV2.S COVID-19 vaccine or a placebo. V is TRBV4-3 and J is TRBJ1-1; D ambiguous. This specimen was peripheral blood, taken in a trial of Ad26.COV2.S vaccine versus placebo. The CDR3 spells CASSLRENTEAFF. The CDR3 nucleotides are TGCGCCAGCAGCCTACGGGAAAACACTGAAGCTTTCTTT.